The 28 T cell receptor beta chains below all came from one sample that was sequenced in a study of Ad26.COV2.S vaccination and SARS-CoV-2 variants. Profiling relied on immunoSEQ multiplex PCR, and the TCRdb table lists in-frame clones only, not all of them. This table holds about 240,000 clones, around nine tenths found once. Documented treatment: roughly 20 received Ad26.COV2.S at low or high dose, single or two shots; roughly five received placebo; per-sample allocation not given. Sampling took place 63 days after the first vaccine or placebo injection. Material: peripheral blood, obtained in a trial of Ad26.COV2.S vaccine versus placebo. These TCRs come from a person between 18 and 60 years old who received the Ad26.COV2.S COVID-19 vaccine or a placebo.

This clone came up a few times. This chain links TRBV7-9 with TRBJ1-2, with D possibly matching TRBD1 (6 bases). CDR3 size: 12 residues. The V end was cut by 5 bases, the J end by 6 bases, with 10 bases between. Germline-derived CDR1 and CDR2 are SEHNR and FQNEAQ (reference sequence). DNA of the CDR3: TGTGCCAGCAGCAGCCAGGGGCATGGCTACACCTTC. Translation: CASSSQGHGYTF.

The gene calls are TRBV4-3 and TRBJ2-1, with 14 nucleotides matching TRBD2. The CDR3 length is 16 residues. Germline V gene lookup returns CDR1 LGHNA and CDR2 YSLEER. J was trimmed by 4 bases and V by 1 base; bases with no gene match: 0. The CDR3 is CASSQGLAGGYNEQFF. The CDR3 bases are TGCGCCAGCAGCCAAGGACTAGCGGGGGGGTACAATGAGCAGTTCTTC.

The chain employs TRBV5-1 and TRBJ2-2; no definite D call. The germline gives CDR1 SGHRS, CDR2 YFSETQ. V was cut by 0 bases and J by 6 bases, with 6 bases left in between. The CDR3 length is 13 residues. The CDR3 is CASSLVSAGELFF. Here the CDR3 DNA reads TGCGCCAGCAGCTTGGTATCGGCCGGGGAGCTGTTTTTT.

The genes are TRBV9 and TRBJ2-1, with 13 bases fitting TRBD2. CDR1 and CDR2 (germline): SGDLS, YYNGEE. This CDR3 spans 16 amino acids. V lost 2 bases and J lost 5; bases outside the gene matches: 4. CDR3 protein: CASSVLGLAGDNEQFF. The CDR3, as DNA: TGTGCCAGCAGCGTCCTCGGACTAGCGGGGGACAATGAGCAGTTCTTC.

V and J are TRBV9 and TRBJ2-1; D call uncertain. Germline CDR1 is SGDLS and CDR2 is YYNGEE. V was trimmed by 4 bases and J by 5 bases, leaving 4 bases between them. The CDR3 consists of 11 residues. CDR3 nucleotides: TGTGCCAGCAGCCAACACAATGAGCAGTTCTTC. Its protein product is CASSQHNEQFF.

The V gene is TRBV10-3, the J gene TRBJ2-1; 11 nucleotides line up with TRBD2. V was pared by 9 bases and J by 6 bases, with 10 bases of the junction left unmatched. Germline lookup yields CDR1 ENHRY and CDR2 SYGVKD. The CDR3 is 15 residues long. DNA of the CDR3: TGTGCCATAAAGACTAGCGGGAATCCCTCCAATGAGCAGTTCTTC. The encoded protein is CAIKTSGNPSNEQFF.

This clone was recorded a few times. For the CDR3, the DNA is TGTGCCACCAGCCAAGGACTATCTGAGGACACAGATACGCAGTATTTT. This translates into CATSQGLSEDTDTQYF. The V and J genes are TRBV24-1 and TRBJ2-3; maybe TRBD2 (6 bases). This CDR3 region has 16 residues. Trimming removed 7 bases at V and 2 bases at J, with 18 bases between. Per germline, CDR1 KGHDR and CDR2 SFDVKD.

The rearrangement uses TRBV3-1 (or the pseudogene TRBV3-2) and TRBJ1-1; D is unresolved. V was trimmed by 1 base and J by 4 bases, leaving 13 bases between them. Per the germline V gene, CDR1 is LGHDT and CDR2 is YNNKEL (reference sequence). The length of the CDR3 is 15 residues. The CDR3 DNA sequence: TGTGCCAGCAGCCAAGTGAGGTACAGCCCCACTGAAGCTTTCTTT. Its translation: CASSQVRYSPTEAFF.

CDR3 sequence: CASSTASLQETQYF. Here the CDR3 DNA reads TGTGCCAGTAGTACCGCCTCATTACAAGAGACCCAGTACTTC. The chain couples TRBV19 to TRBJ2-5; D is uncertain. This CDR3 region has 14 residues. V dropped 4 bases and J dropped 2 bases, with 11 bases sitting between them. Germline V gene sequence: CDR1 LNHDA, CDR2 SQIVND (reference sequence).

V is TRBV30 and J is TRBJ2-7; D call uncertain. CDR1 is GTSNPN and CDR2 is SVGIG in the germline V gene (reference sequence). The V gene lost 0 bases and the J gene lost 0 bases, with 9 bases spanning the gap. This CDR3 contains 14 residues. The CDR3 region has the DNA TGTGCCTGGAGTGTAAGCTGGAGCTCCTACGAGCAGTACTTC. This codes for CAWSVSWSSYEQYF.

The chain combines TRBV6-5 with TRBJ1-4; D uncertain. The CDR3 loop spans 13 amino acids. Germline V gene data show CDR1 as MNHEY and CDR2 as SVGAGI. V dropped 1 base and J dropped 5 bases, with 5 bases sitting between them. The CDR3 spells CASSYWRNEKLFF. The CDR3, as DNA: TGTGCCAGCAGTTACTGGAGGAATGAAAAACTGTTTTTT.

The chain joins TRBV6-6 to TRBJ2-7, with 11 bases identical to TRBD1. Trimming at V came to 4 bases and at J to 2 bases, leaving 4 bases not matched to a gene. There are 15 residues in the CDR3. Germline CDR1 reads MNHNY; CDR2 reads SVGAGI (reference sequence). This chain's CDR3 is CASSSLGQGAYEQYF. The CDR3 nucleotides are TGTGCCAGCAGTTCCCTGGGACAGGGGGCCTACGAGCAGTACTTC.

DNA for the CDR3: TGCGCCAGCAGCCCATCACCATTGGGCGGTCGGGAAAAACTGTTTTTT. It codes for CASSPSPLGGREKLFF. The chain uses TRBV5-1 and TRBJ1-4, with D uncertain. Germline lookup yields CDR1 SGHRS and CDR2 YFSETQ. The CDR3 consists of 16 residues. V was pared by 4 bases and J by 8 bases, with 21 bases between.

The CDR3 nucleotides are TGTGCCAGTAGTACTATACCGGGACTTAAAAATTCACCCCTCCACTTT. Amino acids: CASSTIPGLKNSPLHF. The V gene is TRBV19, the J gene TRBJ1-6, with D perhaps TRBD1 (5 bases). From germline, CDR1 is LNHDA and CDR2 SQIVND (reference sequence). The CDR3 covers 16 residues. The V end lost 4 bases, the J end lost 7 bases, and 17 bases lay between the germline ends.

The rearrangement uses TRBV6-2 or TRBV6-3 and TRBJ2-3; D is uncertain. There are 17 residues in the CDR3. Per the germline V gene, CDR1 is MNHEY and CDR2 is SVGEGT. Trimming left V 1 base short and J 0 bases short, with 14 bases between. The CDR3 loop reads CASSYWGGDPSTDTQYF. CDR3 nucleotide sequence: TGTGCCAGCAGTTACTGGGGTGGGGATCCTAGCACAGATACGCAGTATTTT.

This chain joins TRBV5-1 and TRBJ1-2, with D maybe TRBD1 (5 bases). This CDR3 region has 15 residues. Germline-derived CDR1 and CDR2 are SGHRS and YFSETQ. Deletions cut 0 bases from V and 6 bases from J, with 15 bases between. The CDR3 bases are TGCGCCAGCAGCTTGGGTGGGGGTACGGCCGATGGCTACACCTTC. Its protein product is CASSLGGGTADGYTF.

CDR3 region: CASSSLNGQYYTF. The CDR3 DNA reads as TGTGCCAGCAGTTCCCTAAACGGACAGTATTACACCTTC. The genes are TRBV27 and TRBJ1-2, with D possibly TRBD1 on 6 matching bases. The CDR3 is 13 residues long. Germline V gene data show CDR1 as MNHEY and CDR2 as SMNVEV (reference sequence). V was shortened by 4 bases and J by 11 bases, with 17 bases between the two germline ends.

V usage is TRBV6-4 and J usage is TRBJ2-1, with 11 positions matching TRBD2. The germline CDR1 and CDR2 sequences are MRHNA and SNTAGT. Germline trimming cut 7 bases from V and 6 bases from J; bases unmatched to any gene: 8. This CDR3 has 15 amino acids. CDR3 amino acids: CASTQTSGSVNEQFF. The CDR3 region has the DNA TGTGCCAGCACCCAAACTAGCGGGAGTGTCAATGAGCAGTTCTTC.

V is TRBV7-9 and J is TRBJ2-7, with D unclear. Germline CDR1 is SEHNR and CDR2 is FQNEAQ (reference sequence). V was shortened by 3 bases and J by 0 bases, with 12 bases between the two germline ends. The length of the CDR3 is 15 residues. The DNA of the CDR3 is TGTGCCAGCAGCTTGAGTTCTGACGTCTCCTACGAGCAGTACTTC. Its translation is CASSLSSDVSYEQYF.

The chain uses TRBV3-1 (or the pseudogene TRBV3-2) and TRBJ2-3; tentatively, D is TRBD1 (5 bases). In germline, CDR1 is LGHDT, CDR2 YNNKEL (reference sequence). Trimming left V 0 bases short and J 0 bases short, with 13 bases between. The CDR3 consists of 17 residues. The chain's CDR3 is CASSQDWGLLSTDTQYF. Here the CDR3 DNA reads TGTGCCAGCAGCCAAGATTGGGGCCTGTTGAGCACAGATACGCAGTATTTT.

In its sample, this clone was seen a few times. V usage is TRBV28 and J usage is TRBJ1-5; D is undetermined. Germline CDR1 is MDHEN and CDR2 is SYDVKM. Trimming took off 7 bases at V and 7 bases at J, with 11 bases between the two ends. This CDR3 has 12 residues. The CDR3 loop is CASTLQSQPQHF. The CDR3 nucleotides are TGTGCCAGCACCCTACAATCCCAGCCCCAGCATTTT. The full variable domain, completed using reference TRBV28 and TRBJ1-5, is DVKVTQSSRYLVKRTGEKVFLECVQDMDHENMFWYRQDPGLGLRLIYFSYDVKMKEKGDIPEGYSVSREKKERFSLILESASTNQTSMYLCASTLQSQPQHFGDGTRLSIL.

This clone was detected only once. The chain carries TRBV28 and TRBJ1-4, with D possibly TRBD1 on 5 matching bases. From germline, CDR1 is MDHEN and CDR2 SYDVKM. CDR3 length: 12 amino acids. Trimming left V 11 bases short and J 0 bases short, with 7 bases between. The CDR3 nucleotides read TGTGCCGGGGGAGCAACTAATGAAAAACTGTTTTTT. Protein sequence: CAGGATNEKLFF.

The chain combines TRBV6-5 with TRBJ1-5; no clear D. This CDR3 region has 14 residues. Trimming cost V 6 bases and J 6 bases, with 15 bases left between them. The V gene's germline CDR1 is MNHEY and CDR2 SVGAGI. The CDR3 region is CASSSWEEGQPQHF. In nucleotides, the CDR3 is TGTGCCAGCAGCAGCTGGGAGGAGGGTCAGCCCCAGCATTTT.

The V gene is TRBV30, the J gene TRBJ2-7, with D tentatively TRBD2 (6 bases). V was trimmed by 3 bases and J by 7 bases, leaving 19 bases between them. Germline CDR1 and CDR2: GTSNPN and SVGIG (reference sequence). There are 14 residues in the CDR3. The CDR3 DNA is TGTGCCTGGAGGGGGGGAGTGGGGGAGCGGGAGCAGTACTTC. Protein product: CAWRGGVGEREQYF.

To note about this clone: This CDR3 is also generated by other DNA sequences in the sample. The V call is TRBV18, the J call TRBJ2-7; D possibly matches TRBD1 or TRBD2 (5 bases each). The CDR3 has 13 residues. CDR1 and CDR2 from the germline V gene are KGHSH and LQKENI. Between the trimmed V and J ends, which lost 0 bases and 2 bases, there was a span of 5 bases. The CDR3 is CASSPPGAYEQYF. Written as DNA, the CDR3 is TGTGCCAGCTCACCACCGGGGGCCTACGAGCAGTACTTC.

The rearrangement uses TRBV5-1 and TRBJ2-5; tentative D call: TRBD2 (5 bases). Germline loops: CDR1 SGHRS, CDR2 YFSETQ. V was shortened by 4 bases and J by 4 bases, with 11 bases between the two germline ends. The CDR3 runs 13 residues. CDR3 bases: TGCGCCAGCAGCCGGGAAGGGTTAGAGACCCAGTACTTC. Encoded protein: CASSREGLETQYF.

The gene calls are TRBV28 and TRBJ2-7; 8 bases are shared with TRBD2. The CDR3 consists of 15 residues. The trim removed 1 base at V and 2 bases at J, leaving 4 bases unmatched. The germline V gene encodes CDR1 MDHEN and CDR2 SYDVKM. Written as DNA, the CDR3 is TGTGCCAGCAGTTTATCGGCGGGAGGCCCCTACGAGCAGTACTTC. The encoded protein is CASSLSAGGPYEQYF. The full variable domain, with the rest looked up from reference TRBV28 and TRBJ2-7, is DVKVTQSSRYLVKRTGEKVFLECVQDMDHENMFWYRQDPGLGLRLIYFSYDVKMKEKGDIPEGYSVSREKKERFSLILESASTNQTSMYLCASSLSAGGPYEQYFGPGTRLTVT.

The V call is TRBV11-3, the J call TRBJ2-5; tentative D call: TRBD1 (6 bases). Germline loops: CDR1 SGHNT, CDR2 YENEEA. This CDR3 contains 13 residues. Trimming stripped 5 bases from V and 7 bases from J, with 14 bases between. The chain's CDR3 is CASSLGAQGTQYF. The CDR3 DNA follows: TGTGCCAGCAGCCTGGGGGCCCAGGGGACCCAGTACTTC.